This T cell receptor beta chain was identified during a study of cytomegalovirus exposure and HLA in healthy donors. Clones were read by immunoSEQ multiplex PCR, and TCRdb kept only the in-frame ones, dropping some. Here the sample spans about 150,000 clones, roughly 89% being singletons. J was trimmed by 2 bases and V by 6 bases; bases with no gene match: 8. The CDR3 contains 17 residues. Sequencing was done on a sample of PBMCs. The chain carries TRBV6-7 and TRBJ2-3; 13 nucleotides agree with TRBD2. TRBV6-7 is an open reading frame whose function is uncertain. This clonotype originated in a woman in her late teens or twenties in good health and CMV-seropositive. CDR3 nucleotide sequence: TGTGCCAGCAGCAGACTAGCGGGGGGCCTATACACAGATACGCAGTATTTT. Protein product: CASSRLAGGLYTDTQYF.